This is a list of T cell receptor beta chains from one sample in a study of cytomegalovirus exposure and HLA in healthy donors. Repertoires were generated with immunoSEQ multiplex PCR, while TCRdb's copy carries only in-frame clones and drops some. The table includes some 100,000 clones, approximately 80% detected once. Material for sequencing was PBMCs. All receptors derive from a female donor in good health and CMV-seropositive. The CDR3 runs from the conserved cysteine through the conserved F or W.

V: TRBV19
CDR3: CASNHPPADGYTF

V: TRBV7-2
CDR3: CASSLEGTTINTQYF

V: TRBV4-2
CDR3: CASTKGGWGADYGYTF

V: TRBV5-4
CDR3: CASTSGGMNTEAFF

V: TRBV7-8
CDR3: CASSPRGSGVNEQFF

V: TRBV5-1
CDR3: CASSLELAGRNEQFF

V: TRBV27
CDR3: CASRDRAGTQYF

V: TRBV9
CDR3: CASSSWASGGTDTQYF

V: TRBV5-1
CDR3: CASRRLVGTGELFF

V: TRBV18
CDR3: CASPSLDRPNTIYF

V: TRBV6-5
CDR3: CASSREYTEAFF

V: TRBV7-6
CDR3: CASSLRTGLDEKLFF

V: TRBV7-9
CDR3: CASSYGTGDLNTEAFF

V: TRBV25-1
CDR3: CASSEWGRTGGYEQYF

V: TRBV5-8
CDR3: CASSLSLGDSYTF

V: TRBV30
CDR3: CAWSAGGNQPQHF

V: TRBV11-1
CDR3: CASSLGGGLTDTQYF

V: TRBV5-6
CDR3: CASSLVERGFRETQYF

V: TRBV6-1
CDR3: CASSISGTGGSPLHF

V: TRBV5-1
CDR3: CASSVNRGSIGEKLFF

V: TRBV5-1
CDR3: CASSLGPGTPGQVSYEQYF

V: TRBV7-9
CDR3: CASEEEHSYNEQFF

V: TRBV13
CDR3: CASRGGAGSYNEQFF

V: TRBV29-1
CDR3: CSGGGGTSNYGYTF

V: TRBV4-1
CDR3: CASSQSGTGVYGEQFF

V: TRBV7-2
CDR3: CASSLGLLGRGGLYEQYF

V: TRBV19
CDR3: CASSIGGYPDTQYF

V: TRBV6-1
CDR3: CASSEYRAGNTIYF

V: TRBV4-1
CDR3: CASSLGLARGSRFNEQFF

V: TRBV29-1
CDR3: CSVGLAGSYEQYF

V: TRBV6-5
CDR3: CASSYQFRGGVYEQYF

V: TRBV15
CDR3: CATSRRGMDGYTF

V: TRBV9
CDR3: CASSADSLLYEQYF

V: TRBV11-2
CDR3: CASSRGTGLDTGELFF

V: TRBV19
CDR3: CASARGQGGELFF

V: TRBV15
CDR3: CATSRAGKETQYF

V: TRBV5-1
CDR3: CASSLGPLGGGLTDTQYF

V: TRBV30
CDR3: CAWSVRFVSGGEGSHNEQFF

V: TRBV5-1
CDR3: CASSLGGSFDTQYF

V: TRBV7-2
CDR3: CASSSSGMRSNEQFF

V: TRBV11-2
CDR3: CASSLSAGKTDTQYF

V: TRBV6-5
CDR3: CASSYSKQAYEQYF

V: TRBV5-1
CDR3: CASSFNVQGTEQYF

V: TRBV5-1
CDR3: CASSPTGESYNEQFF